The 2 T cell receptor delta chains reported below all come from one sample, sequenced in a study of DNA immune sequencing with unique molecular identifiers. Primers for all 8 TRDV and 4 TRDJ genes amplified genomic DNA in 32-plex. A 12-nucleotide UMI was added during 2 to 4 barcoding PCR cycles before adapter PCR. TCRdb reprocessed the multiplex PCR reads through CATT. The sample records some 2,500 delta-chain clones, less than 15% being singletons. The specimen sequenced was gamma-delta T cells from PBMCs. These receptors were taken from a human donor in good health.

This clone has more than one count but fewer than ten. This probably arose from a read error, given a far larger clone one base away. The gene calls are TRDV1 and TRDJ1, with D unclear. The CDR3 covers 13 residues. Germline CDR1 reads TSWWSYY; CDR2 reads QGS. Between the trimmed V and J ends, which lost 6 bases and 4 bases, there was a span of 12 bases. CDR3 sequence (DNA): TGTGCTCTTGGACAGGGAACGAACGATAAACTCATCTTT. It codes for CALGQGTNDKLIF.

This clone was recorded many times. The rearrangement uses TRDV1 and TRDJ2; perhaps TRDD3 as D (8 bases). No J segment appears in TCRdb, so it was assigned here by matching the sequence to germline. The CDR3 runs 25 residues. V shed 0 bases and J shed 9 bases, with 44 bases lying between them. Germline V gives CDR1 TSWWSYY, CDR2 QGS. Here the CDR3 DNA reads TGTGCTCTTGGGGAACTAACGACTAGAATAACTCCGCGCACCTTCCTCACAACTGGGGGTACACAACTCTTCTTT. Translating it yields CALGELTTRITPRTFLTTGGTQLFF.